This T cell receptor (beta chain) comes out of a study of blood T cell repertoires in COVID-19. As for the study in general: Acute and convalescent COVID-19 samples came from the United States, Italy and Spain. PBMCs, B-cell-depleted T cells, or T cells were the source of the cDNA or gDNA that made up the material.

In the original analysis: Nucleated cell counts were estimated from reference gene primer amplification. Assay used: immunoSEQ multiplex PCR; TCRdb lists only in-frame clones, some missing. V and J calls and clone size are given by that table; D and trimming were obtained from the DNA. The sample has 85,000 to 100,000 clones; approximately 83% are singletons. This receptor was obtained from a man in his 60s with acute or convalescent COVID-19. The sequenced material came from peripheral blood.

The DNA for the CDR3 is TGTGCCACCCAATCCCGGGGGTATAATTCACCCCTCCACTTT. Translation: CATQSRGYNSPLHF. The rearrangement links TRBV19 to TRBJ1-6, with D possibly matching TRBD1 (5 bases). Germline V gives CDR1 LNHDA, CDR2 SQIVND (reference sequence). The CDR3 length is 14 residues. Trimming removed 10 bases from V and 4 bases from J, with 14 bases in between.